This entry lists 18 T cell receptor beta chains sequenced from one sample in a study of response to subunit inactivated influenza vaccine. From the RT-PCR reads, TCRdb called clonotypes with MiXCR, one entry per CDR3 protein. The sample lists 500,000 to 650,000 distinct CDR3 sequences, 6% to 9% seen once, with approximately 12% in the top ten. Specimen: PBMCs from blood, collected approximately 25 months after vaccination. These receptors were collected from a man aged 45-69 years who received an inactivated influenza vaccine.

This clonotype was seen only a few times. The rearrangement joins TRBV7-8 to TRBJ1-5, with D maybe TRBD1 (5 bases). Trimming took off 2 bases at V and 4 bases at J, with 12 bases between the two ends. CDR1 is SGHVS, CDR2 FQNEAQ, per germline. The CDR3 spans 15 residues. The CDR3 region is CASSLYDSLNQPQHF. The DNA for the CDR3 is TGTGCCAGCAGCTTATATGACAGCTTAAATCAGCCCCAGCATTTT.

This chain joins TRBV20-1 and TRBJ2-3, with TRBD2 matching over 8 bases. V gave up 8 bases and J gave up 0 bases; unmatched junction bases: 4. Germline V gene sequence: CDR1 DFQATT, CDR2 SNEGSKA (reference sequence). The CDR3 is 13 amino acids. In nucleotides, the CDR3 is TGCAGTCCACTAGCGGCTAGCACAGATACGCAGTATTTT. Encoded protein: CSPLAASTDTQYF.

CDR3 amino acids: CASSLVLAVTSYEQYF. CDR3 bases: TGTGCCAGCAGCTTAGTTCTAGCGGTGACCTCCTACGAGCAGTACTTC. The chain uses TRBV11-2 and TRBJ2-7; 7 bases are a match to TRBD2. Looked up from germline, CDR1 is SGHAT and CDR2 is FQNNGV. J lost 0 bases, V lost 1 base, and 6 bases had no gene match. This CDR3 comprises 16 residues. Complete variable domain (other parts from reference TRBV11-2 and TRBJ2-7): EAGVAQSPRYKIIEKRQSVAFWCNPISGHATLYWYQQILGQGPKLLIQFQNNGVVDDSQLPKDRFSAERLKGVDSTLKIQPAKLEDSAVYLCASSLVLAVTSYEQYFGPGTRLTVT.

V and J are TRBV12-3 or TRBV12-4 and TRBJ2-7; 9 bases match TRBD2. The CDR3 is made up of 15 amino acids. J lost 5 bases, V lost 3 bases, and 8 bases had no gene match. The CDR3 DNA sequence: TGTGCCAGCAGTTTTTTTGCGGGGGGGTCGAACGAGCAGTACTTC. Encoded protein: CASSFFAGGSNEQYF.

J is TRBJ2-1 and V is TRBV7-9; TRBD1 matches 10 bases. V lost 7 bases, J lost 9 bases, and 9 bases stayed unmatched. Germline CDR1 is SEHNR and CDR2 is FQNEAQ (reference sequence). The CDR3 loop spans 14 amino acids. As DNA, the CDR3 is TGTGCCAGCACCTCAACCCGGGACAGGGGTGAGCAGTTCTTC. Encoded protein: CASTSTRDRGEQFF.

This clonotype was picked up a small number of times. This chain links TRBV10-3 with TRBJ2-7; 15 bases are shared with TRBD2. With V trimmed by 8 bases and J by 4 bases, 3 bases remained unmatched. The CDR3 loop spans 14 amino acids. Germline-derived CDR1 and CDR2 are ENHRY and SYGVKD. DNA of the CDR3: TGTGCCATCGGTGGGACTAGCGGGGGGTACGAGCAGTACTTC. This gives the protein CAIGGTSGGYEQYF.

This chain joins TRBV20-1 and TRBJ1-2, with a tentative D call TRBD1 (5 bases). This CDR3 has 12 amino acids. The V gene's germline CDR1 is DFQATT and CDR2 SNEGSKA (reference sequence). The V end was cut by 7 bases, the J end by 6 bases, with 15 bases between. The CDR3 nucleotides are TGCAGTGTAGTTCAGGGAAGGAATGGCTACACCTTC. Translated: CSVVQGRNGYTF.

This clonotype was picked up a small number of times. Written as DNA, the CDR3 is TGTGCCAGCAGTGCGACAGGGGACTATGGCTACACCTTC. Translation: CASSATGDYGYTF. The chain couples TRBV25-1 to TRBJ1-2; 8 nucleotides match TRBD1. Germline assignment: CDR1 MGHDK and CDR2 SYGVNS. The trim removed 4 bases at V and 3 bases at J, leaving 1 base unmatched. CDR3 length: 13 residues.

This clonotype was recorded at least ten times. The V and J genes are TRBV10-3 and TRBJ2-5, with TRBD2 matching over 7 bases. V lost 10 bases, J lost 2 bases, and 13 bases stayed unmatched. The CDR3 has 15 amino acids. Per germline, CDR1 ENHRY and CDR2 SYGVKD. CDR3 region: CATHPTSDRQETQYF. CDR3 bases: TGTGCCACCCACCCCACTAGCGACCGGCAAGAGACCCAGTACTTC.

This chain joins TRBV5-1 and TRBJ2-7; 11 bases map to TRBD1. This CDR3 comprises 15 residues. Trimming at V came to 4 bases and at J to 4 bases, leaving 7 bases not matched to a gene. Germline CDR1 and CDR2: SGHRS and YFSETQ. The CDR3 protein is CASSASGTGGYEQYF. CDR3 sequence (DNA): TGCGCCAGCAGCGCCTCCGGGACAGGGGGGTACGAGCAGTACTTC.

This clonotype was detected many times. This chain joins TRBV18 and TRBJ2-1; 8 positions agree with TRBD2. The CDR3 spans 17 residues. CDR1 KGHSH and CDR2 LQKENI come from the germline V gene. The J segment lost 0 bases and the V segment lost 4 bases, leaving 8 bases of the junction unmatched. CDR3 nucleotide sequence: TGTGCCAGCTCACTATTGACTAGCGCGAGCTCCTACAATGAGCAGTTCTTC. It translates to CASSLLTSASSYNEQFF.

In its sample, this clonotype was seen a few times. The genes are TRBV28 and TRBJ1-2, with TRBD1 matching 8 bases. V lost 6 bases to trimming and J lost 3 bases; unmatched junction nucleotides: 6. CDR3 length: 14 residues. Per the germline V gene, CDR1 is MDHEN and CDR2 is SYDVKM. Written as DNA, the CDR3 is TGTGCCAGCAGATCCCAGGGGGCGGACTATGGCTACACCTTC. Translating gives CASRSQGADYGYTF.

This clonotype was recorded a few times. This chain links TRBV11-2 with TRBJ2-5, with TRBD1 matching 9 bases. The germline CDR1 and CDR2 sequences are SGHAT and FQNNGV. The ends lost 5 bases at V and 1 base at J; junction bases unmatched: 8. The CDR3 extends over 16 amino acids. CDR3 sequence (DNA): TGTGCCAGCAGCGCCCGGACAGGGGACCCCCAAGAGACCCAGTACTTC. Encoded protein: CASSARTGDPQETQYF.

This clonotype was detected ten times or more. The chain joins TRBV20-1 to TRBJ1-4; D not certain. The CDR3 length is 13 residues. Germline-derived CDR1 and CDR2 are DFQATT and SNEGSKA (reference sequence). Between the trimmed V and J ends, which lost 3 bases and 4 bases, there was a span of 9 bases. The CDR3 reads CSASGSNNEKLFF. CDR3 sequence (DNA): TGCAGTGCTAGTGGCAGTAATAATGAAAAACTGTTTTTT.

This clonotype came up a few times. The J gene is TRBJ1-5, the V gene TRBV5-8, with TRBD1 identical over 12 bases. CDR1 and CDR2 (germline): SGHTS, YDEGEE. CDR3 length equals 17 residues. J gave up 3 bases and V 4 bases, and 8 bases lay outside the gene matches. The CDR3 coding sequence is TGTGCCAGCAGCCCCTGGGGGACAGGGGGCGACAATCAGCCCCAGCATTTT. It encodes CASSPWGTGGDNQPQHF.

This clonotype has a count of ten or more. CDR3 sequence (DNA): TGTGCCAGCAGTTACTCGGGGGGAGGTGGGACTGAAGCTTTCTTT. Its translation: CASSYSGGGGTEAFF. This sequence joins TRBV6-5 and TRBJ1-1, with TRBD1 as a possible D gene (5 bases). The V end was cut by 0 bases, the J end by 5 bases, with 13 bases between. Germline V gene data show CDR1 as MNHEY and CDR2 as SVGAGI. The length of the CDR3 is 15 residues.

In this sample, this clonotype turned up many times. This chain joins TRBV6-1 and TRBJ1-3; no clear D gene. This CDR3 is built from 14 residues. Trimming removed 7 bases from V and 1 base from J, with 11 bases in between. Germline V gene sequence: CDR1 MNHNS, CDR2 SASEGT. This CDR3 is CASTTGISGNTIYF. CDR3 DNA: TGTGCCAGCACCACGGGGATATCTGGAAACACCATATATTTT.

This clonotype was detected many times. The CDR3 DNA reads TGCAGCGCTAGACAGGGAAGCTCTGGAAACACCATATATTTT. It yields the protein CSARQGSSGNTIYF. This rearrangement joins TRBV29-1 to TRBJ1-3; 7 nucleotides line up with TRBD1. This CDR3 spans 14 amino acids. Trimming took 7 bases from V and 0 from J; bases not matched to a gene: 6. In germline, CDR1 is SQVTM, CDR2 ANQGSEA.